This T cell receptor beta chain was identified in a study of cytomegalovirus exposure and HLA in healthy donors. The study ran its PCR with 60 Vbeta and 13 Jbeta primers. Data came from immunoSEQ multiplex PCR; TCRdb stores just in-frame clones and leaves some out. The sample has some 150,000 clones; approximately 80% are singletons. With V trimmed by 5 bases and J by 9 bases, 5 bases remained unmatched. Looked up from germline, CDR1 is SGHNT and CDR2 is YENEEA. This CDR3 spans 14 amino acids. Notes on this clone: Its antigen is not known.

The study's findings and limits: Diagnosis of cytomegalovirus status made by the classifier reportedly showed high specificity and sensitivity. Later on, a genetic analysis was performed. It linked a missense variant in DCLRE1C with V- and J-gene trimming of TCR beta. Exclusion applied to some V segments, including TRBV6-2 and TRBV6-3, as they were indistinguishable.

The sequence derives from a man aged 50-60 years in good health and CMV-seronegative. The V and J genes are TRBV11-3 and TRBJ1-6, with TRBD1 identical over 9 bases. Sequencing used PBMCs. CDR3 nucleotide sequence: TGTGCCAGCAGCCCGGGACAGGGAGGTTCACCCCTCCACTTT. Translation gives CASSPGQGGSPLHF.